The entry below describes one T cell receptor (beta chain). Assay used: immunoSEQ multiplex PCR; TCRdb lists only in-frame clones, some missing. This sample yields roughly 140,000 clones, of which about 88% are seen a single time; 7% to 10% belongs to the top ten. This sample is part of a study of blood T cell repertoires in COVID-19. Trimming stripped 5 bases from V and 4 bases from J, with 14 bases between. Looked up from germline, CDR1 is MNHEY and CDR2 is SMNVEV (reference sequence). CDR3 length: 14 residues. The V and J genes are TRBV27 and TRBJ1-1; D is possibly TRBD1 (6 bases). The sequencing sample was made of peripheral blood. The TCR sequence derives from a woman in her sixties or seventies with COVID-19, enrolled during active disease. The chain's CDR3 is CASSTPRGGTEAFF. DNA for the CDR3: TGTGCCAGCAGTACCCCCCGAGGGGGCACTGAAGCTTTCTTT.